The present T cell receptor beta chain was sequenced within a study of blood T cell repertoires in COVID-19. Looking at the study overall: COVID-19 samples collected from the United States, Italy and Spain covered acute and convalescent phases. PBMCs, B-cell-depleted T cells, or T cells provided the cDNA or gDNA that made up the material.

As originally analysed: How many nucleated cells were present was estimated from reference gene primer amplification. Using immunoSEQ multiplex PCR, the repertoire was profiled, and TCRdb retains in-frame clones only, with some absent. The DNA was the basis for D and trimming; V, J and clone size are from that table. The sample contains fewer than 40,000 clones, around 87% of which appear only once. The V end was cut by 8 bases, the J end by 7 bases, with 13 bases between. The CDR3 contains 12 residues. The receptor was derived from a man between 60 and 70 years old with active COVID-19. Specimen: peripheral blood. The gene calls are TRBV12-3 or TRBV12-4 and TRBJ2-3; D perhaps matches TRBD1 (7 bases). The CDR3 coding sequence is TGTGCCAGCGGGCGGAGGGGGCATACGCAGTATTTT. Its translation: CASGRRGHTQYF.